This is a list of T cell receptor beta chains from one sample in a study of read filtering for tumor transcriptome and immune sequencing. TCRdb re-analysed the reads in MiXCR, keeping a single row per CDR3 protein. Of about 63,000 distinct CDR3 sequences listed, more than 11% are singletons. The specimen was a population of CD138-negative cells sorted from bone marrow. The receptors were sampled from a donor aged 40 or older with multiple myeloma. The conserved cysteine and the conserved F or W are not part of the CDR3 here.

CDR3: ASSGGRGSYNEQF
V: TRBV28
J: TRBJ2-1

CDR3: SVEKGRQETQY
V: TRBV29-1
J: TRBJ2-5

CDR3: SVEGAANTGELF
V: TRBV29-1
J: TRBJ2-2

CDR3: ASSLQGSLNYGYT
V: TRBV12-3/TRBV12-4
J: TRBJ1-2

CDR3: ASSGGTFDSYNGQF
V: TRBV7-9
J: TRBJ2-1

CDR3: ASVPSGRTNEQF
V: TRBV6-1
J: TRBJ2-1

CDR3: ATSGAGSYEQY
V: TRBV24-1
J: TRBJ2-7

CDR3: ASTAWGSAEQY
V: TRBV7-9
J: TRBJ2-7

CDR3: AISQGPGSQPQH
V: TRBV3-1
J: TRBJ1-5

CDR3: AIWKGAASNQPQH
V: TRBV10-3
J: TRBJ1-5

CDR3: STIRAGRNEQF
V: TRBV29-1
J: TRBJ2-1

CDR3: ASRTDRHSSYEQY
V: TRBV7-2
J: TRBJ2-7

CDR3: SVGRTGGFATEAF
V: TRBV29-1
J: TRBJ1-1

CDR3: ASRPLAGAAGELF
V: TRBV5-1
J: TRBJ2-2

CDR3: ASSSGTHEGNEQF
V: TRBV5-1
J: TRBJ2-1

CDR3: ASRRSGTGGSYEQY
V: TRBV7-2
J: TRBJ2-7

CDR3: ASSSFRDRASDTQY
V: TRBV7-3
J: TRBJ2-3

CDR3: ASSPRTSGYNEQF
V: TRBV6-2/TRBV6-3
J: TRBJ2-1

CDR3: ATSRKETQY
V: TRBV15
J: TRBJ2-5

CDR3: SASFPEWNEQF
V: TRBV20-1
J: TRBJ2-1

CDR3: ASSHRQGYEQY
V: TRBV7-9
J: TRBJ2-7

CDR3: ASSQDHTGGAFYEQY
V: TRBV4-3
J: TRBJ2-7

CDR3: ATSNRNQPQH
V: TRBV15
J: TRBJ1-5

CDR3: ASSQESVPYYGYT
V: TRBV4-2
J: TRBJ1-2